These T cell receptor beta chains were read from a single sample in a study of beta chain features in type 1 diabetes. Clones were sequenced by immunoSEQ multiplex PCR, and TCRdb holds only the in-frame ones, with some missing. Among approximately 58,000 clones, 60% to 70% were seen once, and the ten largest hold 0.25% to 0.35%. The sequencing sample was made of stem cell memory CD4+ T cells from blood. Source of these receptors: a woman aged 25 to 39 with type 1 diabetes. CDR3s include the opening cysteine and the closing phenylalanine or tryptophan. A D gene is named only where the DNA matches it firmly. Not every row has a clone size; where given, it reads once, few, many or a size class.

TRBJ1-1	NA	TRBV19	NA	CASKIQVNTEAFF	TGTGCCAGTAAAATACAAGTGAACACTGAAGCTTTCTTT
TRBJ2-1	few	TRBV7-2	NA	CASSLAIASAYSYNEQFF	TGTGCCAGCAGCTTAGCGATAGCTAGCGCATACTCCTACAATGAGCAGTTCTTC
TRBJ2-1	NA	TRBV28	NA	CASPRDASYNEQFF	TGTGCCAGCCCCCGGGATGCATCCTACAATGAGCAGTTCTTC
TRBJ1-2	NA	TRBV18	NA	CASSPGGQAYGYTF	TGTGCCAGCTCACCAGGAGGGCAGGCCTATGGCTACACCTTC
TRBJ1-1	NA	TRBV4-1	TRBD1	CASSQDGGQADTEAFF	TGCGCCAGCAGCCAAGACGGCGGACAGGCGGACACTGAAGCTTTCTTT
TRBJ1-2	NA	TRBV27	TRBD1	CASRRTGANYGYTF	TGTGCCAGCAGACGGACAGGCGCAAACTATGGCTACACCTTC
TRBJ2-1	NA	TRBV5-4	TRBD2	CASSLGLAGYNEQFF	TGTGCCAGCAGCTTGGGACTAGCGGGTTACAATGAGCAGTTCTTC
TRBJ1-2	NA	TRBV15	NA	CATSRDPGELYGYTF	TGTGCCACCAGCAGAGATCCAGGGGAATTGTATGGCTACACCTTC
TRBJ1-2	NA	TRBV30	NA	CAWSVGGAPNYGYTF	TGTGCCTGGAGTGTTGGTGGAGCACCCAACTATGGCTACACCTTC
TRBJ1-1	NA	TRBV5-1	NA	CASSLGPSGRNTEAFF	TGCGCCAGCAGTCTCGGTCCATCTGGGAGGAACACTGAAGCTTTCTTT
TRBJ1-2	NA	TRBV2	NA	CASREGQGHGYTF	TGTGCCAGCAGGGAGGGGCAGGGTCATGGCTACACCTTC
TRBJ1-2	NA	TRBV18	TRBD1	CASSPGTGNYGYTF	TGTGCCAGCTCACCCGGGACAGGGAACTATGGCTACACCTTC
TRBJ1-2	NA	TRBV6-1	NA	CASSGLGGNYGYTF	TGTGCCAGCAGTGGACTGGGGGGGAACTATGGCTACACCTTC
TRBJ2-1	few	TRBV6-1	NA	CASSEPGQTIYNEQFF	TGTGCCAGCAGTGAACCCGGACAGACTATCTACAATGAGCAGTTCTTC
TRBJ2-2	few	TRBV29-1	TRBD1	CSVHTGGGYTGELFF	TGCAGCGTTCATACAGGGGGCGGGTACACCGGGGAGCTGTTTTTT
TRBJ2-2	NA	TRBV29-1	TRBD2	CSVEGTSGRATGELFF	TGCAGCGTTGAGGGGACTAGCGGGAGGGCGACCGGGGAGCTGTTTTTT
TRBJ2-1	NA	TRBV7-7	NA	CASSLITGAEAEQFF	TGTGCTAGCAGCTTAATAACGGGAGCTGAGGCTGAGCAGTTCTTC
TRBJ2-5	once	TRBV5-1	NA	CASSSNRVGETQYF	TGCGCCAGCAGCTCTAACAGGGTCGGAGAGACCCAGTACTTC
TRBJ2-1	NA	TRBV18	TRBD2	CASSPTSGVDNEQFF	TGTGCCAGCTCACCGACTAGCGGAGTAGACAATGAGCAGTTCTTC
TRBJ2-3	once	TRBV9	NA	CASGAGSTDTQYF	TGTGCCAGCGGGGCGGGATCCACAGATACGCAGTATTTT
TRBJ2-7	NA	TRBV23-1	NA	CASISVGASRVYEQYF	TGCGCCAGCATCTCGGTAGGGGCCTCTAGGGTTTACGAGCAGTACTTC
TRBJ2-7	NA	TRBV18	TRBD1	CASSLRDSRSEQYF	TGTGCCAGCTCCCTCCGGGACAGCCGCTCCGAGCAGTACTTC
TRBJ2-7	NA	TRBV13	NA	CASSLERVTEQYF	TGTGCCAGCAGCTTAGAGAGGGTCACCGAGCAGTACTTC
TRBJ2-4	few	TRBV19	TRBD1	CASSIGAGGAYIQYF	TGTGCCAGTAGTATAGGGGCAGGGGGCGCGTACATTCAGTACTTC
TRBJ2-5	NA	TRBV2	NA	CASTRGKETQYF	TGTGCCAGCACCAGAGGAAAGGAGACCCAGTACTTC
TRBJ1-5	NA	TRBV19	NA	CASSILGKAGPQHF	TGTGCCAGTAGTATATTGGGAAAAGCGGGGCCCCAGCATTTT
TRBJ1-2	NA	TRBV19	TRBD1	CASSIGGDRGYGYTF	TGTGCCAGTAGTATAGGGGGGGACAGGGGGTATGGCTACACCTTC
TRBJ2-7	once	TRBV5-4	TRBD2	CASSLVGGWEQYF	TGTGCCAGCAGCTTGGTGGGGGGGTGGGAGCAGTACTTC
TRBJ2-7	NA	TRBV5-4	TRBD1	CASKPWTGVYEQYF	TGTGCCAGCAAACCCTGGACAGGGGTCTACGAGCAGTACTTC
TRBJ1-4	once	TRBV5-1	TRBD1	CASRPIGTEDEKLFF	TGCGCCAGCCGTCCTATCGGGACAGAAGATGAAAAACTGTTTTTT
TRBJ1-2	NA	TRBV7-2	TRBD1	CASSVYRGYYGYTF	TGTGCCAGCAGCGTTTACAGGGGCTATTATGGCTACACCTTC
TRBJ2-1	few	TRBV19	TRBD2	CASSIMGGPSGNEQFF	TGTGCCAGTAGTATTATGGGAGGGCCCTCGGGGAATGAGCAGTTCTTC
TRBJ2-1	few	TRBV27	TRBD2	CASSLGSGSLYDEQFF	TGTGCCAGCAGTTTGGGGAGCGGGAGCCTTTACGATGAGCAGTTCTTC
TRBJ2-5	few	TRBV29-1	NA	CSASAYQETQYF	TGCAGCGCCAGCGCGTACCAAGAGACCCAGTACTTC
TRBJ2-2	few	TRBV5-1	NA	CASSSQVTGELFF	TGCGCCAGCAGCTCCCAGGTTACCGGGGAGCTGTTTTTT
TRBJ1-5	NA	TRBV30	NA	CAWSVTDNQPQHF	TGTGCCTGGAGTGTCACAGACAATCAGCCCCAGCATTTT
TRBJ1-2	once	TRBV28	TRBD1	CASSTRQGWNYGYTF	TGTGCCAGCAGTACCCGACAGGGTTGGAACTATGGCTACACCTTC
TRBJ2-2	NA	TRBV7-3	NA	CASSPTHRPNTGELFF	TGTGCCAGCAGCCCGACCCACAGGCCGAACACCGGGGAGCTGTTTTTT
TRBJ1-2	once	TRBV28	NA	CASSQTGGGMYGYTF	TGTGCCAGCAGTCAAACGGGGGGCGGTATGTATGGCTACACCTTC
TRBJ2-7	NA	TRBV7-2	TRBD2	CASSLLYLSGRTLREQYF	TGTGCCAGCAGCCTACTGTACCTTAGCGGGAGGACTCTACGCGAGCAGTACTTC
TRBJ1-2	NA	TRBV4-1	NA	CASSQAPKSGSYGYTF	TGCGCCAGCAGCCAAGCTCCGAAGAGCGGGTCCTATGGCTACACCTTC
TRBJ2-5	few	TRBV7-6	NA	CASSLQETQYF	TGTGCCAGCTCGTTACAAGAGACCCAGTACTTC
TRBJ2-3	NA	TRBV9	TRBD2	CASSVEGLGGTDTQYF	TGTGCCAGCAGCGTAGAAGGACTAGGGGGCACAGATACGCAGTATTTT
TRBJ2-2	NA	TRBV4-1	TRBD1	CASSRPTGGKNTGELFF	TGCGCCAGCAGCCGCCCGACAGGGGGCAAGAACACCGGGGAGCTGTTTTTT
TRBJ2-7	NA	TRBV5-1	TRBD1	CASSFRTGEVYEQYF	TGCGCCAGCAGCTTTCGGACAGGCGAGGTCTACGAGCAGTACTTC
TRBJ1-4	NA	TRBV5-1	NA	CASSLELPNEKLFF	TGCGCCAGCAGCTTGGAGCTTCCTAATGAAAAACTGTTTTTT
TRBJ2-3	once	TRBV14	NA	CASSQWRNTDTQYF	TGTGCCAGCAGCCAGTGGCGGAACACAGATACGCAGTATTTT